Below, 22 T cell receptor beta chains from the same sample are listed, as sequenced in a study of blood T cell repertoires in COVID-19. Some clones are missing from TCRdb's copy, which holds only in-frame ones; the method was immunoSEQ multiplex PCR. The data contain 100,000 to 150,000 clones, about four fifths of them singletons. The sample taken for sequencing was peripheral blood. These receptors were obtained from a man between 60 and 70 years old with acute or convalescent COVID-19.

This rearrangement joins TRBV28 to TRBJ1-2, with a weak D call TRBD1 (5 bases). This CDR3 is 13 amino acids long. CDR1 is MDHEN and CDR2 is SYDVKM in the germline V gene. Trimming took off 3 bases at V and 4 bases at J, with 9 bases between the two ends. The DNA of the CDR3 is TGTGCCAGCAGTTTGCGACAGTCCTATGGCTACACCTTC. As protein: CASSLRQSYGYTF.

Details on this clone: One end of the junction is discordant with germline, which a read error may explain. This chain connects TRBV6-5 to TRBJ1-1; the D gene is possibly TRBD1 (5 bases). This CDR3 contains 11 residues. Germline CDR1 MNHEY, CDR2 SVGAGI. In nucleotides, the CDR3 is TGTGCCAGCAGTTCGCCGGGGGTGCCTCTCTTT. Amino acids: CASSSPGVPLF.

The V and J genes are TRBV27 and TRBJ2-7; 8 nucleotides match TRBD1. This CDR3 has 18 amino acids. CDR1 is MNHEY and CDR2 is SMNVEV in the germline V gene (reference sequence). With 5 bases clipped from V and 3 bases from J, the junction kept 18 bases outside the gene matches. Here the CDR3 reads CASSPTSVGQVGFYEQYF. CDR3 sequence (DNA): TGTGCCAGCAGTCCAACGAGCGTGGGACAGGTCGGATTCTACGAGCAGTACTTC.

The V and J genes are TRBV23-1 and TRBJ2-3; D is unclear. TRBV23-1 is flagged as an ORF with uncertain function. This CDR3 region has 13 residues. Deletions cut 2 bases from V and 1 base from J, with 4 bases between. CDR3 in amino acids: CASSQQGTDTQYF. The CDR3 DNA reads TGCGCCAGCAGTCAACAGGGCACAGATACGCAGTATTTT.

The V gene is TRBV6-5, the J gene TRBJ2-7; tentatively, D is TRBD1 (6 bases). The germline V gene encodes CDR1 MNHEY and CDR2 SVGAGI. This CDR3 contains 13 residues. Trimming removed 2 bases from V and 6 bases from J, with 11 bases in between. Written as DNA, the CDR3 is TGTGCCAGCAGTTACACAGGGAAAGGCGAGCAGTACTTC. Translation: CASSYTGKGEQYF.

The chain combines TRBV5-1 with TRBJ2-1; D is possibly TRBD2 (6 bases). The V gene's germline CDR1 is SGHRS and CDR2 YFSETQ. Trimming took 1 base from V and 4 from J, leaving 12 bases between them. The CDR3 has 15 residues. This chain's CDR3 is CASSLHSGVYNEQFF. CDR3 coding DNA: TGCGCCAGCAGCTTGCATAGCGGAGTTTACAATGAGCAGTTCTTC. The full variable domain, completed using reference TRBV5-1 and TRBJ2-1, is KAGVTQTPRYLIKTRGQQVTLSCSPISGHRSVSWYQQTPGQGLQFLFEYFSETQRNKGNFPGRFSGRQFSNSRSEMNVSTLELGDSALYLCASSLHSGVYNEQFFGPGTRLTVL.

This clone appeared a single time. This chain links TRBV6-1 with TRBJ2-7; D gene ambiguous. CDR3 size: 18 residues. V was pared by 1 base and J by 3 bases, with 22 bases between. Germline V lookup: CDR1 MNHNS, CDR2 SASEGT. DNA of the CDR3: TGTGCCAGCAGTGAAGGTCCGGCAGGTGCCACAATTGTCTACGAGCAGTACTTC. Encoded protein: CASSEGPAGATIVYEQYF.

CDR3 loop: CASSPNPGVQYF. The CDR3, as DNA: TGTGCCAGCAGTCCAAACCCAGGGGTACAGTACTTC. The V and J genes are TRBV27 and TRBJ2-7, with a weak D call TRBD1 (6 bases). This CDR3 comprises 12 residues. Looked up from germline, CDR1 is MNHEY and CDR2 is SMNVEV (reference sequence). V was trimmed by 5 bases and J by 10 bases, leaving 15 bases between them.

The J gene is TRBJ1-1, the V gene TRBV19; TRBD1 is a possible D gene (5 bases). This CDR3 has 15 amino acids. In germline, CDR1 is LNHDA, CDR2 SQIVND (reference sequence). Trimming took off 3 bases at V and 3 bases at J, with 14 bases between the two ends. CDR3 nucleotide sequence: TGTGCCAGTAGTATTCCAGGCAGGGCGGACACTGAAGCTTTCTTT. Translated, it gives CASSIPGRADTEAFF.

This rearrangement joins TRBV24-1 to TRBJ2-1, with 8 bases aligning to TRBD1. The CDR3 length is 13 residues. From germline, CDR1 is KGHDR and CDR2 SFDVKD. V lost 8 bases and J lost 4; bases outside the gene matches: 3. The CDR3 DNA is TGTGCCACCATGGACAGGGTTTACAATGAGCAGTTCTTC. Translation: CATMDRVYNEQFF.

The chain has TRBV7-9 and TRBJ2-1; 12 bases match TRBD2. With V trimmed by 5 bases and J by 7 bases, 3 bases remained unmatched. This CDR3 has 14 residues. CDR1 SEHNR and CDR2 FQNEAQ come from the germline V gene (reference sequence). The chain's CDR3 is CASSRTSGVNEQFF. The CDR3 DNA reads TGTGCCAGCAGCCGGACTAGCGGGGTTAATGAGCAGTTCTTC. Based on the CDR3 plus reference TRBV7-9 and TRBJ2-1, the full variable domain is DTGVSQNPRHKITKRGQNVTFRCDPISEHNRLYWYRQTLGQGPEFLTYFQNEAQLEKSRLLSDRFSAERPKGSFSTLEIQRTEQGDSAMYLCASSRTSGVNEQFFGPGTRLTVL.

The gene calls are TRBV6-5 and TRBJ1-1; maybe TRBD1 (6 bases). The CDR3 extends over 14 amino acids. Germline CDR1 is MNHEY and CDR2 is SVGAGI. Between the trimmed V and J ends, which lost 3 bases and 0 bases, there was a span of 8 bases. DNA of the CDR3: TGTGCCAGCAGTTATCAGGGGATGAACACTGAAGCTTTCTTT. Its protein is CASSYQGMNTEAFF.

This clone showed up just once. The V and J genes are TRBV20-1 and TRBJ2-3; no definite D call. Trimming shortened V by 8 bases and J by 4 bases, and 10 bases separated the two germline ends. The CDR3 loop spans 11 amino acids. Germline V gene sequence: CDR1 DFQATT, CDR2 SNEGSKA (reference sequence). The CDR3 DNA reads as TGCAGTTGCTCATCGGCAGATACGCAGTATTTT. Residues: CSCSSADTQYF.

CDR3 coding DNA: TGTGCCAGCAGTTCCAGGGGAACTGAAGCTTTCTTT. This gives the protein CASSSRGTEAFF. The chain recombines TRBV28 with TRBJ1-1, with D tentatively TRBD1 (6 bases). Trimming pared 4 bases from V and 5 bases from J, leaving 8 bases between. Per germline, CDR1 MDHEN and CDR2 SYDVKM. The CDR3 totals 12 residues.

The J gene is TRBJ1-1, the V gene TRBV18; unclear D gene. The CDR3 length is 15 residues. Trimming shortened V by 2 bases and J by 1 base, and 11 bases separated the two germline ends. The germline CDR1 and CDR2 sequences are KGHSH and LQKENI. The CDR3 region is CASSPSVSGNTEAFF. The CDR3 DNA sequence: TGTGCCAGCTCACCATCGGTTTCAGGGAACACTGAAGCTTTCTTT.

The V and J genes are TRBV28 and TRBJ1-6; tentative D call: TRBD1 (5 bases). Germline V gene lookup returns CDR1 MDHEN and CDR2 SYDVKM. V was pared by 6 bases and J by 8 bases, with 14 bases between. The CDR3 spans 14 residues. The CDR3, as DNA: TGTGCCAGCAGATCGGGCGGAGGGGATTCACCCCTCCACTTT. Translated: CASRSGGGDSPLHF.

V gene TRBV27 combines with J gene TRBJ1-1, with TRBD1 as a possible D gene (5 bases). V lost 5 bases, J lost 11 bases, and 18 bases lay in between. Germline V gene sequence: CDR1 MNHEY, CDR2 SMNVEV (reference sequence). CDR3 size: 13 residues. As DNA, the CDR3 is TGTGCCAGCAGTCCCTCAGGAGGGGAGGAGGCTTTCTTT. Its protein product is CASSPSGGEEAFF.

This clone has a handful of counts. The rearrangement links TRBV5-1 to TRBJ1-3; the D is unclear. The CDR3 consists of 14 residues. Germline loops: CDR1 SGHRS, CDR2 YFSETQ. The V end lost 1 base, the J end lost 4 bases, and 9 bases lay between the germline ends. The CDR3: CASSLSGYGNTIYF. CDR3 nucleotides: TGCGCCAGCAGCTTGAGCGGGTACGGAAACACCATATATTTT.

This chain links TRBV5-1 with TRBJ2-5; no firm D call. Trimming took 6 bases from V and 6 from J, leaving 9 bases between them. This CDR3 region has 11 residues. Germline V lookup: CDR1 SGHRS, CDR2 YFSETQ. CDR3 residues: CASTNSQTQYF. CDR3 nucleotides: TGCGCCAGCACTAACAGCCAGACCCAGTACTTC.

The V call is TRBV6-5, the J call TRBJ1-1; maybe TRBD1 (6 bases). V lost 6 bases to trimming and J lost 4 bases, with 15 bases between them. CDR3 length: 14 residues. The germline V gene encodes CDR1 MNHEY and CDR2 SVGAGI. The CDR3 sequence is CASRIDLGATEAFF. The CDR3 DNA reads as TGTGCCAGCAGGATAGACCTGGGGGCCACTGAAGCTTTCTTT.

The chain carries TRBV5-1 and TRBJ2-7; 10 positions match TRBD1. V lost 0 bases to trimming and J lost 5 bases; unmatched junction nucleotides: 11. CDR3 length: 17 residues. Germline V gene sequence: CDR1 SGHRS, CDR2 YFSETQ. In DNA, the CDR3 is TGCGCCAGCAGCTTGGGGGCCCGACAGGGGGCGAGGGACGAGCAGTACTTC. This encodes CASSLGARQGARDEQYF.

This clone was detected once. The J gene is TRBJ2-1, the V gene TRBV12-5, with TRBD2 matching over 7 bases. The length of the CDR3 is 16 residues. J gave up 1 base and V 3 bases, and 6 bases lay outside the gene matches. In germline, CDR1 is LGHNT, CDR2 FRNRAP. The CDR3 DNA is TGTGCTAGTGGTTTTCGGACTAGTGAATCCTACAATGAGCAGTTCTTC. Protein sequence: CASGFRTSESYNEQFF.